Below, 21 T cell receptor beta chains from the same sample are listed, as sequenced in a study of CD8 T cells in Susac syndrome. Random hexamers primed reverse transcription of about 0.5 to 1 ug RNA. TCRdb redid the calling of the immunoSEQ multiplex PCR reads with MiXCR, one entry per CDR3 protein. The data contain 150,000 or so distinct CDR3 sequences, 90% to 95% of them singletons. The sequencing input was CD4+ T cells from PBMCs. The receptors were gathered from a human donor in good health.

V is TRBV7-9 and J is TRBJ1-6; D ambiguous. Germline lookup yields CDR1 SEHNR and CDR2 FQNEAQ (reference sequence). This CDR3 is 12 amino acids long. Trimming left V 1 base short and J 10 bases short, with 5 bases between. Here the CDR3 reads CASSLERSPLHF. CDR3 nucleotide sequence: TGTGCCAGCAGCTTAGAGCGCTCACCCCTCCACTTT.

CDR3 region: CASSLVGWDTEAFF. CDR3 nucleotides: TGTGCCAGCAGCTTAGTCGGGTGGGACACTGAAGCTTTCTTT. The chain is built from TRBV11-2 and TRBJ1-1, with no clear D. The CDR3 sequence is 14 residues long. CDR1 SGHAT and CDR2 FQNNGV come from the germline V gene. V was cut by 1 base and J by 3 bases, with 9 bases left in between.

The chain combines TRBV5-1 with TRBJ1-1; the match to TRBD1 covers 7 bases. After removal of 4 bases from V and 0 bases from J, the junction contained 6 bases not matched to a gene. The CDR3 spans 15 residues. Per the germline V gene, CDR1 is SGHRS and CDR2 is YFSETQ. CDR3 region: CASSRQGRMNTEAFF. The CDR3 DNA follows: TGCGCCAGCAGCCGACAGGGCAGGATGAACACTGAAGCTTTCTTT.

This clonotype was found once. This chain connects TRBV7-2 to TRBJ2-1; no clear D gene. CDR1 SGHTA and CDR2 FQGNSA come from the germline V gene. V gave up 5 bases and J gave up 5 bases, with 13 bases separating them. CDR3 length: 14 residues. This CDR3 reads CASSPRAGNNEQFF. CDR3 in DNA: TGTGCCAGCAGCCCCCGGGCAGGAAACAATGAGCAGTTCTTC.

The chain links TRBV2 to TRBJ1-3; no clear D. V shed 7 bases and J shed 7 bases, with 14 bases lying between them. The CDR3 is 13 residues long. Germline V gene lookup returns CDR1 SNHLY and CDR2 FYNNEI. CDR3 sequence (DNA): TGTGCCAGCAATCCGACAAAAAGGAACACCATATATTTT. It codes for CASNPTKRNTIYF.

This CDR3 reads CASRGDGERSSPQHF. CDR3 coding DNA: TGTGCCAGCAGAGGGGACGGAGAACGGTCGTCGCCCCAGCATTTT. The rearrangement joins TRBV2 to TRBJ1-5, with D possibly being TRBD1 (5 bases). The germline V gene encodes CDR1 SNHLY and CDR2 FYNNEI. V gave up 6 bases and J gave up 9 bases, with 21 bases separating them. The CDR3 has 15 residues.

The V and J genes are TRBV19 and TRBJ2-1; the match to TRBD2 covers 9 bases. The germline V gene encodes CDR1 LNHDA and CDR2 SQIVND (reference sequence). The CDR3 is 15 residues long. The ends lost 4 bases at V and 7 bases at J; junction bases unmatched: 8. The CDR3 nucleotides are TGTGCCAGTAGTAAAGGAGGAGCGGGGGGTAATGAGCAGTTCTTC. This encodes CASSKGGAGGNEQFF.

The chain combines TRBV7-3 with TRBJ2-2; 7 nucleotides line up with TRBD1. The CDR3 has 14 residues. J lost 7 bases, V lost 7 bases, and 9 bases had no gene match. Germline V gene sequence: CDR1 SGHTA, CDR2 FQGTGA. CDR3 DNA: TGTGCCAGCACCCCCGACAGGGCCTACGGGGAGCTGTTTTTT. Translation: CASTPDRAYGELFF.

This chain uses TRBV29-1 with TRBJ2-3; D is uncertain. Trimming removed 6 bases from V and 7 bases from J, with 14 bases in between. Germline values: CDR1 SQVTM, CDR2 ANQGSEA. This CDR3 is 12 amino acids long. The CDR3 sequence: CSVLPQLNTQYF. In DNA form, the CDR3 reads TGCAGCGTGCTCCCGCAGCTTAATACGCAGTATTTT.

The count of this clonotype is one. The chain employs TRBV29-1 and TRBJ2-1, with D possibly TRBD2 on 7 matching bases. Trimming removed 1 base at V and 5 bases at J, with 21 bases between. Germline V lookup: CDR1 SQVTM, CDR2 ANQGSEA. This CDR3 contains 17 residues. The CDR3 loop is CSVEALGPGGNDNEQFF. The CDR3 nucleotides read TGCAGCGTTGAAGCCCTAGGGCCGGGGGGCAATGACAATGAGCAGTTCTTC.

The rearrangement links TRBV5-5 to TRBJ2-5; D is unresolved. The CDR3 totals 14 residues. The V end was cut by 0 bases, the J end by 0 bases, with 6 bases between. CDR1 is SGHKS, CDR2 YYEKEE, per germline (reference sequence). The CDR3 is CASSLGADQETQYF. The CDR3 DNA reads as TGTGCCAGCAGCTTGGGGGCGGACCAAGAGACCCAGTACTTC.

This clonotype showed up just once. The chain uses TRBV2 and TRBJ1-6; 9 bases line up with TRBD1. CDR1 and CDR2 (germline): SNHLY, FYNNEI. This CDR3 contains 15 residues. J lost 7 bases, V lost 6 bases, and 7 bases had no gene match. This chain's CDR3 is CASRRGQGENSPLHF. In nucleotides, the CDR3 is TGTGCCAGCAGAAGGGGACAGGGAGAAAATTCACCCCTCCACTTT.

The V gene is TRBV7-9, the J gene TRBJ2-3; no clear D. Germline assignment: CDR1 SEHNR and CDR2 FQNEAQ (reference sequence). The V end was cut by 0 bases, the J end by 3 bases, with 10 bases between. The CDR3 is 15 residues long. The CDR3 region has the DNA TGTGCCAGCAGCTTAGCGGGCAGTGAAACAGATACGCAGTATTTT. Translating gives CASSLAGSETDTQYF.

The J gene is TRBJ2-4, the V gene TRBV3-1; D is ambiguous. The CDR3 length is 14 residues. Germline values: CDR1 LGHDT, CDR2 YNNKEL (reference sequence). The V and J ends lost 0 bases and 6 bases respectively, with 9 bases between them. The DNA of the CDR3 is TGTGCCAGCAGCCAAGAAGCCCAGAGAAACATTCAGTACTTC. It translates to CASSQEAQRNIQYF.

This clonotype was seen just once. This chain joins TRBV12-3 or TRBV12-4 and TRBJ1-5; D unresolved. The V end was cut by 5 bases, the J end by 6 bases, with 8 bases between. This CDR3 is 12 amino acids long. CDR3 nucleotides: TGTGCCAGCAGTACCCCTCCTCAGCCCCAGCATTTT. This sequence encodes CASSTPPQPQHF.

This chain connects TRBV7-2 to TRBJ2-3; 11 nucleotides match TRBD2. Germline CDR1 SGHTA, CDR2 FQGNSA. Trimming took 4 bases from V and 6 from J; bases not matched to a gene: 9. The length of the CDR3 is 16 residues. In DNA, the CDR3 is TGTGCCAGCAGCTCCCAACTAGCGGGGGCCCGGGATACGCAGTATTTT. Its translation: CASSSQLAGARDTQYF.

The J gene is TRBJ1-6, the V gene TRBV9, with 7 nucleotides matching TRBD1. Germline V gene sequence: CDR1 SGDLS, CDR2 YYNGEE. CDR3 size: 15 residues. V lost 0 bases to trimming and J lost 7 bases; unmatched junction nucleotides: 4. The CDR3 protein is CASSVAGRGNSPLHF. CDR3 DNA sequence: TGTGCCAGCAGCGTAGCCGGCAGGGGGAATTCACCCCTCCACTTT.

The V call is TRBV11-1, the J call TRBJ2-3; a possible D gene is TRBD2 (6 bases). The CDR3 loop spans 13 amino acids. The V gene's germline CDR1 is SGHAT and CDR2 FQDESV (reference sequence). V gave up 5 bases and J gave up 5 bases, with 11 bases separating them. CDR3 protein: CASSTRERDTQYF. The CDR3 DNA sequence: TGTGCCAGCAGCACGCGGGAAAGAGATACGCAGTATTTT.

This chain uses TRBV9 with TRBJ2-5; tentatively, D is TRBD2 (6 bases). V lost 3 bases, J lost 1 base, and 10 bases lay in between. Germline V gene sequence: CDR1 SGDLS, CDR2 YYNGEE. CDR3 length: 14 amino acids. Here the CDR3 reads CASSGPSAQETQYF. The CDR3 coding sequence is TGTGCCAGCAGCGGACCTAGCGCCCAAGAGACCCAGTACTTC. The whole variable domain, remainder taken from reference TRBV9 and TRBJ2-5, is DSGVTQTPKHLITATGQRVTLRCSPRSGDLSVYWYQQSLDQGLQFLIQYYNGEERAKGNILERFSAQQFPDLHSELNLSSLELGDSALYFCASSGPSAQETQYFGPGTRLLVL.

The chain has TRBV29-1 and TRBJ2-7; 8 positions agree with TRBD1. Germline V CDR1 and CDR2: SQVTM, ANQGSEA. The CDR3 is made up of 12 amino acids. With V trimmed by 7 bases and J by 6 bases, 8 bases remained unmatched. CDR3 region: CSGRQGPGEQYF. CDR3 nucleotide sequence: TGCAGCGGAAGACAGGGGCCTGGCGAGCAGTACTTC.

The count of this clonotype is one. CDR3 residues: CASSQAGHSSEQYF. The CDR3 region has the DNA TGTGCCAGCAGCCAAGCGGGCCACTCGAGCGAGCAGTACTTC. V is TRBV3-1 and J is TRBJ2-7; no definite D call. Trimming pared 1 base from V and 6 bases from J, leaving 13 bases between. Germline values: CDR1 LGHDT, CDR2 YNNKEL (reference sequence). The CDR3 covers 14 residues.